This T cell receptor (beta chain) was found in a study of control samples from healthy donors and cancer patients. Repertoires were generated with immunoSEQ multiplex PCR, while TCRdb's copy carries only in-frame clones and drops some. Counted here are about 180,000 clones, approximately 90% occurring once; the ten biggest clones make up roughly 1.5%. After removal of 10 bases from V and 6 bases from J, the junction contained 11 bases not matched to a gene. The CDR3 extends over 15 amino acids. Looked up from germline, CDR1 is MNHEY and CDR2 is SMNVEV (reference sequence). This clone showed up just once.

Sequenced: blood. The V and J genes are TRBV27 and TRBJ2-2; 10 bases agree with TRBD2. The clonotype comes from a man between 25 and 39 years old in good health. CDR3 amino acids: CATLRLAGDPGELFF. The CDR3 DNA sequence: TGTGCCACTCTGAGACTAGCGGGCGACCCCGGGGAGCTGTTTTTT.